Each of the 6 T cell receptor beta chains below was sequenced from the same sample in a study of cytomegalovirus exposure and HLA in healthy donors. PCR used 60 Vbeta primers and 13 Jbeta primers. The method was immunoSEQ multiplex PCR; TCRdb's version includes in-frame clones alone and lacks a portion of them. The sample consists of about 160,000 clones, about 82% of them appearing once. The sample comprised PBMCs. The receptors come from a male donor in good health and CMV-seronegative.

The gene calls are TRBV28 and TRBJ2-5, with 12 bases that match TRBD1. TRBJ2-7 explains the end of the DNA better; the J call may be wrong. Germline values: CDR1 MDHEN, CDR2 SYDVKM. The CDR3 sequence is 17 residues long. The CDR3 spells CASSLRDRGLLSYEQYF. The CDR3 coding sequence is TGTGCCAGCAGTTTACGGGACAGGGGGCTCCTCTCCTACGAGCAGTACTTC.

The rearrangement joins TRBV19 to TRBJ2-2, with 13 bases that match TRBD2. Germline values: CDR1 LNHDA, CDR2 SQIVND (reference sequence). With V trimmed by 6 bases and J by 3 bases, 4 bases remained unmatched. The CDR3 runs to 16 residues. The CDR3 reads CASSPGLAGDTGELFF. The CDR3 DNA follows: TGTGCCAGTAGCCCCGGACTAGCGGGGGACACCGGGGAGCTGTTTTTT.

The chain is built from TRBV18 and TRBJ2-5; tentative D call: TRBD1 (5 bases). The V gene lost 0 bases and the J gene lost 4 bases, with 18 bases spanning the gap. Germline-derived CDR1 and CDR2 are KGHSH and LQKENI. The CDR3 covers 17 residues. CDR3 sequence: CASSPPVDRGARETQYF. In DNA, the CDR3 is TGTGCCAGCTCACCACCGGTCGATCGTGGGGCAAGAGAGACCCAGTACTTC.

The chain is built from TRBV4-2 and TRBJ1-4; 8 nucleotides align to TRBD1. Germline CDR1 and CDR2: LGHNA and YNFKEQ. The CDR3 sequence is 14 residues long. V lost 1 base and J lost 8; bases outside the gene matches: 3. This CDR3 reads CASSQVRQGEKLFF. CDR3 bases: TGTGCCAGCAGCCAAGTCCGACAGGGGGAAAAACTGTTTTTT.

V gene TRBV7-3 combines with J gene TRBJ2-7; perhaps TRBD2 as D (5 bases). Germline lookup yields CDR1 SGHTA and CDR2 FQGTGA. CDR3 length equals 12 residues. V was pared by 5 bases and J by 6 bases, with 11 bases between. DNA for the CDR3: TGTGCCAGCAGCCGGGCGGGCGGCGAGCAGTACTTC. Translation: CASSRAGGEQYF. Based on the CDR3 plus reference TRBV7-3 and TRBJ2-7, the full variable domain is GAGVSQTPSNKVTEKGKYVELRCDPISGHTALYWYRQSLGQGPEFLIYFQGTGAADDSGLPNDRFFAVRPEGSVSTLKIQRTERGDSAVYLCASSRAGGEQYFGPGTRLTVT.

The J gene is TRBJ2-5, the V gene TRBV28, with 7 nucleotides matching TRBD2. From germline, CDR1 is MDHEN and CDR2 SYDVKM. CDR3 length: 15 residues. With V trimmed by 7 bases and J by 1 base, 9 bases remained unmatched. The CDR3 reads CASTAESSGQETQYF. The CDR3 nucleotides are TGTGCCAGCACGGCAGAGTCTAGCGGCCAAGAGACCCAGTACTTC.